This entry lists 28 T cell receptor beta chains sequenced from one sample in a study of T-cell reconstitution after alpha-beta-depleted transplantation in children. Unique molecular identifiers were used to barcode this TCRbeta library. TCRdb reprocessed the PCR reads via MiXCR and lists one record per CDR3 protein. The table has around 670,000 distinct CDR3 sequences, under 15% seen once; the top ten hold about 0.79%. Material: PBMCs, obtained before TCRalphabeta/CD19-depleted stem cell transplant. Receptors were obtained from a girl under 10 years old with congenital amegakaryocytic thrombocytopenia, due to receive a stem cell transplant.

There are a few counts of this clonotype. This could be a read error, since a much larger clone is one nucleotide away. The CDR3: CASCFQGAPLDRGANVLTF. In nucleotides, the CDR3 is TGTGCCAGCTGTTTCCAGGGGGCCCCTTTAGATAGGGGGGCCAACGTCCTGACTTTC. V is TRBV3-1 and J is TRBJ2-6; 8 bases line up with TRBD1. V shed 8 bases and J 4 bases; nucleotides not matched to a gene: 19. This CDR3 region has 19 residues. Germline CDR1 is LGHDT and CDR2 is YNNKEL (reference sequence). Using reference TRBV3-1 and TRBJ2-6 for the parts outside the CDR3, the full variable domain is DTAVSQTPKYLVTQMGNDKSIKCEQNLGHDTMYWYKQDSKKFLKIMFSYNNKELIINETVPNRFSPKSPDKAHLNLHINSLELGDSAVYFCASCFQGAPLDRGANVLTFGAGSRLTVL.

In its sample, this clonotype was seen a few times. The chain links TRBV5-5 to TRBJ1-2; 7 bases line up with TRBD1. Germline V gene sequence: CDR1 SGHKS, CDR2 YYEKEE (reference sequence). CDR3 length equals 14 residues. V lost 2 bases, J lost 6 bases, and 7 bases stayed unmatched. CDR3 amino acids: CASSFGTATHGYTF. The DNA for the CDR3 is TGTGCCAGCAGCTTCGGGACAGCCACTCATGGCTACACCTTC. Looking up the rest from reference TRBV5-5 and TRBJ1-2 gives the full variable domain: DAGVTQSPTHLIKTRGQQVTLRCSPISGHKSVSWYQQVLGQGPQFIFQYYEKEERGRGNFPDRFSARQFPNYSSELNVNALLLGDSALYLCASSFGTATHGYTFGSGTRLTVV.

This clonotype has a count of ten or more. DNA for the CDR3: TGTGCCAGCAGTGGGGACACTTCCTCGCAAGAGACCCAGTACTTC. Its translation: CASSGDTSSQETQYF. This rearrangement joins TRBV12-3 or TRBV12-4 to TRBJ2-5; D possibly corresponds to TRBD1 (6 bases). CDR3 length equals 15 residues. Deletions cut 5 bases from V and 2 bases from J, with 15 bases between.

Many counts were recorded for this clonotype. This chain joins TRBV27 and TRBJ2-3; 8 positions agree with TRBD2. The CDR3 consists of 15 residues. Germline V gives CDR1 MNHEY, CDR2 SMNVEV (reference sequence). V trimming: 5 bases; J trimming: 3 bases; junction bases outside the gene matches: 7. Here the CDR3 reads CASSLSGEGTDTQYF. The CDR3 region has the DNA TGTGCCAGCAGTCTTAGCGGGGAGGGTACAGATACGCAGTATTTT.

This clonotype was counted at least ten times. The chain combines TRBV28 with TRBJ2-1, with 9 bases identical to TRBD2. CDR1 is MDHEN, CDR2 SYDVKM, per germline. The CDR3 length is 17 residues. Trimming cost V 1 base and J 6 bases; bases outside gene matches: 10. CDR3 nucleotides: TGTGCCAGCAGTTTATCCCTTGGTAGCGGGGGTCTCAATGAGCAGTTCTTC. This sequence encodes CASSLSLGSGGLNEQFF. The full variable domain, completed using reference TRBV28 and TRBJ2-1, is DVKVTQSSRYLVKRTGEKVFLECVQDMDHENMFWYRQDPGLGLRLIYFSYDVKMKEKGDIPEGYSVSREKKERFSLILESASTNQTSMYLCASSLSLGSGGLNEQFFGPGTRLTVL.

This clonotype was recorded many times. V gene TRBV20-1 combines with J gene TRBJ1-1; D not certain. This CDR3 has 13 residues. The germline gives CDR1 DFQATT, CDR2 SNEGSKA (reference sequence). Trimming stripped 2 bases from V and 1 base from J, with 8 bases between. The CDR3 DNA sequence: TGCAGTGCTAGATTTAGAGCGAACACTGAAGCTTTCTTT. Translating gives CSARFRANTEAFF.

This clonotype was counted many times. The rearrangement uses TRBV5-1 and TRBJ1-2, with D unclear. Germline V gene lookup returns CDR1 SGHRS and CDR2 YFSETQ. The CDR3 extends over 14 amino acids. V lost 4 bases, J lost 5 bases, and 15 bases lay in between. CDR3 amino acids: CASSPGGLSYGYTF. The DNA for the CDR3 is TGCGCCAGCAGCCCGGGCGGATTGTCTTATGGCTACACCTTC.

The chain couples TRBV3-1 to TRBJ2-3; a weak D match, TRBD1 (6 bases). Germline V gives CDR1 LGHDT, CDR2 YNNKEL (reference sequence). Trimming pared 6 bases from V and 6 bases from J, leaving 10 bases between. This CDR3 contains 12 residues. The CDR3 DNA is TGTGCCAGCAGGCAGGGGCCGGATACGCAGTATTTT. This encodes CASRQGPDTQYF.

This clonotype was detected a few times. The chain has TRBV7-9 and TRBJ1-4, with 9 bases identical to TRBD1. The germline V gene encodes CDR1 SEHNR and CDR2 FQNEAQ (reference sequence). This CDR3 is built from 16 residues. V dropped 5 bases and J dropped 8; count of bases not matched to a gene: 12. The CDR3 sequence: CASSPNRGQGLEKLFF. Here the CDR3 DNA reads TGTGCCAGCAGCCCTAACCGGGGACAGGGCCTAGAAAAACTGTTTTTT.

In this sample, this clonotype turned up many times. The chain joins TRBV15 to TRBJ1-5; D gene uncertain. Looked up from germline, CDR1 is LNHNV and CDR2 is YYDKDF (reference sequence). The CDR3 contains 14 residues. V shed 0 bases and J shed 6 bases, with 9 bases lying between them. CDR3 sequence reads: CATSREPLGQPQHF. The CDR3 bases are TGTGCCACCAGCAGAGAGCCTTTAGGTCAGCCCCAGCATTTT. The full variable domain, completed using reference TRBV15 and TRBJ1-5, is DAMVIQNPRYQVTQFGKPVTLSCSQTLNHNVMYWYQQKSSQAPKLLFHYYDKDFNNEADTPDNFQSRRPNTSFCFLDIRSPGLGDTAMYLCATSREPLGQPQHFGDGTRLSIL.

The gene calls are TRBV10-2 and TRBJ2-5; the D is unclear. The germline V gene encodes CDR1 WSHSY and CDR2 SAAADI. This CDR3 comprises 20 residues. V was shortened by 4 bases and J by 2 bases, with 29 bases between the two germline ends. CDR3: CASSVSRRYTRRGVQETQYF. CDR3 nucleotides: TGCGCCAGCAGTGTGTCCCGGCGATACACACGCCGAGGCGTGCAAGAGACCCAGTACTTC.

This clonotype was seen a few times. The V and J genes are TRBV19 and TRBJ2-7, with D maybe TRBD2 (6 bases). Trimming cost V 6 bases and J 0 bases, with 15 bases left between them. The CDR3 spans 15 residues. Germline values: CDR1 LNHDA, CDR2 SQIVND (reference sequence). CDR3: CASSREAGRSYEQYF. In DNA, the CDR3 is TGTGCCAGTAGCCGAGAGGCGGGACGCTCCTACGAGCAGTACTTC.

This clonotype was counted ten times or more. This sequence joins TRBV6-1 and TRBJ1-6; 7 nucleotides agree with TRBD1. Germline values: CDR1 MNHNS, CDR2 SASEGT. Trimming at V came to 6 bases and at J to 7 bases, leaving 6 bases not matched to a gene. The CDR3 is made up of 14 amino acids. CDR3 sequence reads: CASSRQGENSPLHF. The CDR3 region has the DNA TGTGCCAGCAGCCGACAGGGAGAAAATTCACCCCTCCACTTT.

This clonotype was seen ten or more times. This chain joins TRBV20-1 and TRBJ2-7, with 7 bases that match TRBD1. Germline CDR1 and CDR2: DFQATT and SNEGSKA (reference sequence). Trimming at V came to 1 base and at J to 3 bases, leaving 9 bases not matched to a gene. The CDR3 covers 15 residues. The CDR3: CSARGAETGYYEQYF. The CDR3 bases are TGCAGTGCTAGAGGCGCGGAGACAGGGTACTACGAGCAGTACTTC.

This clonotype has at least ten counts. The chain recombines TRBV12-3 or TRBV12-4 with TRBJ1-3; D remains unclear. The germline V and J ends were trimmed by 5 bases and 0 bases, with 14 bases remaining between them. The CDR3 spans 16 residues. CDR3: CASSHLTRLSGNTIYF. The CDR3 DNA sequence: TGTGCCAGCAGTCACCTTACCAGGCTCTCTGGAAACACCATATATTTT.

This clonotype was counted many times. The chain uses TRBV20-1 and TRBJ2-7; 11 nucleotides align to TRBD2. CDR3 length equals 16 residues. The V segment lost 7 bases and the J segment 2 bases; nucleotides outside the gene matches: 13. The germline V gene has CDR1 DFQATT and CDR2 SNEGSKA (reference sequence). The CDR3 sequence: CSVRELAGVDPYEQYF. The CDR3 coding sequence is TGCAGTGTCAGAGAACTAGCGGGAGTTGATCCCTACGAGCAGTACTTC.

This clonotype was found a few times. The genes are TRBV7-2 and TRBJ2-3; 12 bases line up with TRBD2. J lost 5 bases, V lost 6 bases, and 3 bases had no gene match. Per germline, CDR1 SGHTA and CDR2 FQGNSA. CDR3 length equals 14 residues. The CDR3 here is CASRLAGGVDTQYF. The CDR3 region has the DNA TGTGCCAGCAGACTAGCGGGAGGTGTAGATACGCAGTATTTT.

About this clonotype itself: Possible read error: a much larger clone is one base away. The rearrangement joins TRBV29-1 to TRBJ2-1; the D gene is possibly TRBD1 (5 bases). The germline V and J ends were trimmed by 2 bases and 11 bases, with 13 bases remaining between them. CDR1 is SQVTM and CDR2 is ANQGSEA in the germline V gene. The CDR3 extends over 12 amino acids. CDR3 in amino acids: CSVESGHDKQFF. The CDR3 DNA sequence: TGCAGCGTTGAATCAGGGCACGATAAGCAGTTCTTC.

This clonotype was observed many times. The chain has TRBV5-1 and TRBJ2-1; D uncertain. The CDR3 covers 13 residues. Per germline, CDR1 SGHRS and CDR2 YFSETQ. V lost 1 base and J lost 10, with 12 bases in between. The CDR3 bases are TGCGCCAGCAGCTTGACAAAGGATACCGAGCAGTTCTTC. Protein product: CASSLTKDTEQFF.

This clonotype has only a few counts. V and J are TRBV20-1 and TRBJ2-3, with D possibly TRBD2 on 6 matching bases. Germline V lookup: CDR1 DFQATT, CDR2 SNEGSKA (reference sequence). CDR3 size: 14 residues. Here the CDR3 reads CSGGAVAGTDTQYF. For the CDR3, the DNA is TGCAGCGGGGGAGCAGTCGCTGGTACAGATACGCAGTATTTT.

This clonotype was seen at least ten times. This rearrangement joins TRBV5-1 to TRBJ2-1, with TRBD2 matching 8 bases. Germline trimming cut 4 bases from V and 5 bases from J; bases unmatched to any gene: 8. The CDR3 length is 15 residues. Germline CDR1 reads SGHRS; CDR2 reads YFSETQ. The chain's CDR3 is CASSPDRRGDNEQFF. The CDR3 DNA sequence: TGCGCCAGCAGCCCCGATAGGCGGGGGGACAATGAGCAGTTCTTC.

There are a few counts of this clonotype. This chain links TRBV25-1 with TRBJ2-2; D tentatively fits TRBD1 or TRBD2 (6 bases each). CDR3 length: 14 residues. CDR1 and CDR2 (germline): MGHDK, SYGVNS. The V gene lost 8 bases and the J gene lost 1 base, with 11 bases spanning the gap. The CDR3 loop is CASVGGGNTGELFF. As DNA, the CDR3 is TGTGCCAGCGTCGGAGGGGGGAACACCGGGGAGCTGTTTTTT.

V is TRBV3-1 and J is TRBJ1-1; no clear D. The V gene lost 8 bases and the J gene lost 10 bases, with 17 bases spanning the gap. CDR3 length: 12 residues. Germline values: CDR1 LGHDT, CDR2 YNNKEL (reference sequence). The CDR3: CASALGSFRAFF. The CDR3 nucleotides are TGTGCCAGCGCCCTGGGCTCCTTTCGAGCTTTCTTT.

The V gene is TRBV14, the J gene TRBJ2-7, with D maybe TRBD2 (6 bases). V lost 5 bases and J lost 1, with 18 bases in between. This CDR3 contains 16 residues. CDR1 and CDR2 from the germline V gene are SGHDN and FVKESK. The CDR3 bases are TGTGCCAGCAGCGTAATTGGAGGGCGGGTGTCCTACGAGCAGTACTTC. Protein product: CASSVIGGRVSYEQYF.

This clonotype was seen only a few times. The junction departs from the called germline gene at one end, perhaps through a read error. The rearrangement uses TRBV5-6 and TRBJ2-1; the D gene could be TRBD1 or TRBD2 (5 bases each). The length of the CDR3 is 12 residues. Germline loops: CDR1 SGHDT, CDR2 YYEEEE. The CDR3 coding sequence is TGTGCCAGCCGCTCGGATGGGACCGATCCCCTCTTC. Translating gives CASRSDGTDPLF.

The chain employs TRBV29-1 and TRBJ1-5; D might be TRBD1 (6 bases). Trimming cost V 7 bases and J 6 bases, with 13 bases left between them. The CDR3 has 12 residues. CDR1 SQVTM and CDR2 ANQGSEA come from the germline V gene. The CDR3 reads CSGRGARQPQHF. The CDR3 DNA is TGCAGCGGGAGGGGGGCGCGTCAGCCCCAGCATTTT.

This clonotype came up many times. The chain recombines TRBV12-3 or TRBV12-4 with TRBJ1-1, with TRBD1 matching 7 bases. V lost 7 bases to trimming and J lost 4 bases; unmatched junction nucleotides: 12. The CDR3 length is 15 residues. The CDR3 region is CASTLARGLGTEAFF. Written as DNA, the CDR3 is TGTGCCAGCACCTTAGCTAGGGGGCTTGGCACTGAAGCTTTCTTT.

This clonotype has just a few counts. The chain uses TRBV11-2 and TRBJ2-5; 7 nucleotides align to TRBD1. CDR1 is SGHAT, CDR2 FQNNGV, per germline. The CDR3 length is 13 residues. Germline trimming cut 5 bases from V and 4 bases from J; bases unmatched to any gene: 4. The CDR3 nucleotides read TGTGCCAGCAGCATGACAGGGAGAGAGACCCAGTACTTC. Encoded protein: CASSMTGRETQYF.